This T cell receptor beta chain was profiled in a study of glioma-infiltrating T cells after dendritic cell vaccination. Looking at the study overall: Dendritic cell vaccination trial patients had either newly diagnosed or recurrent glioblastoma.

General study findings and limits: Estimated pretreatment TIL content predicted outcome after dendritic cell vaccination.

Amplification used 60 V beta primers and 13 J beta primers. Profiling relied on immunoSEQ multiplex PCR, and the TCRdb table lists in-frame clones only, not all of them. The repertoire holds 100,000 or so clones, with just over 85% as singletons. Concerning this clone itself: Its antigen is still unknown.

Germline V gene data show CDR1 as MDHEN and CDR2 as SYDVKM. The CDR3 consists of 15 residues. The V segment lost 6 bases and the J segment 3 bases; nucleotides outside the gene matches: 7. This rearrangement joins TRBV28 to TRBJ2-2; TRBD1 aligns across 7 bases. The TCR comes from a human donor with glioblastoma. Sample: blood, taken before dendritic cell vaccination. CDR3 coding DNA: TGTGCCAGCAGCCTGCCGACAGGGTACACCGGGGAGCTGTTTTTT. Translating gives CASSLPTGYTGELFF.